Only a few counts were recorded for the clone carrying this T cell receptor beta chain. The record originates from a study of human T cells and chemical hapten exposure. Study-level information: Sensitization was performed using 2% DPC on a roughly 2 cm by roughly 2 cm upper inner arm skin site.

As for time point: patch test 2, 6 weeks after DPC sensitization. Regarding treatment: therapeutic diphenylcyclopropenone sensitization with weekly scalp DPC. Non-pregnant alopecia patients aged 18 to 70, suitable for DPC therapy. The library labeled individual cDNA molecules by adding unique molecular identifiers to them. Original data processing: A typical sample had 95,638 TCRs, with about 23,224 to 750,000 overall. Each CDR3 protein is one row after TCRdb ran MiXCR on the RACE reads. TCRdb, not the original authors, processed these V and J calls. The data hold about 84,000 distinct CDR3 sequences, with roughly 10% observed a single time. V gave up 8 bases and J gave up 1 base, with 12 bases separating them. CDR3 length: 13 residues. From germline, CDR1 is SGHKS and CDR2 YYEKEE (reference sequence).

The V and J genes are TRBV5-5 and TRBJ1-1, with a tentative D call TRBD1 (6 bases). Sequences were derived from whole blood, sampled in connection with sensitization to the hapten diphenylcyclopropenone (DPC). This clonotype originated in a woman aged 30 to 39 with alopecia areata. Some clones in this sample may be carry-over from other donors' samples. CDR3 sequence reads: CASRTVENTEAFF. CDR3 coding DNA: TGTGCCAGTAGGACAGTAGAGAACACTGAAGCTTTCTTT.